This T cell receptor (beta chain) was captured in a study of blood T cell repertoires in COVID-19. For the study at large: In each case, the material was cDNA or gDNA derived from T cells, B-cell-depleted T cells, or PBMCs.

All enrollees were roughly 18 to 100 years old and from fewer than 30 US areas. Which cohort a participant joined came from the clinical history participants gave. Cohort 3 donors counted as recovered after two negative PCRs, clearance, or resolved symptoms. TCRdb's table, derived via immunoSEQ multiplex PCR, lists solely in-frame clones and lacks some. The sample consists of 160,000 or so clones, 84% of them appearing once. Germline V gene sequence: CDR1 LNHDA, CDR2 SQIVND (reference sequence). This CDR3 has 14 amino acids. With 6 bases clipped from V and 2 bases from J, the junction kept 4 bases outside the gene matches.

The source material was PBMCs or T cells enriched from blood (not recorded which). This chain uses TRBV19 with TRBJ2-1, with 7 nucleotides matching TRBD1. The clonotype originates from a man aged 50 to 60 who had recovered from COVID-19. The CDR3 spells CASRRQGAYNEQFF. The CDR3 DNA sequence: TGTGCCAGTAGAAGACAGGGAGCCTACAATGAGCAGTTCTTC. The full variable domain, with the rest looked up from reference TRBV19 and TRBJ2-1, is DGGITQSPKYLFRKEGQNVTLSCEQNLNHDAMYWYRQDPGQGLRLIYYSQIVNDFQKGDIAEGYSVSREKKESFPLTVTSAQKNPTAFYLCASRRQGAYNEQFFGPGTRLTVL.